This TCR beta chain was observed in a study of blood T cell repertoires in COVID-19. Data came from immunoSEQ multiplex PCR; TCRdb stores just in-frame clones and leaves some out. The sample lists under 200,000 clones, 80% to 85% seen once, with about a tenth in the top ten. This receptor was obtained from a man aged 70-80 years with active or convalescent COVID-19. Sequencing was performed on peripheral blood.

In DNA, the CDR3 is TGTGCCAGCAGCGGGGGGACTTCCTTATCCGACTCGACCCAGTACTTC. It translates to CASSGGTSLSDSTQYF. V is TRBV9 and J is TRBJ2-5; TRBD2 is a possible D gene (6 bases). Germline loops: CDR1 SGDLS, CDR2 YYNGEE. This CDR3 is built from 16 residues. Trimming cost V 3 bases and J 7 bases, with 22 bases left between them. Based on the CDR3 plus reference TRBV9 and TRBJ2-5, the full variable domain is DSGVTQTPKHLITATGQRVTLRCSPRSGDLSVYWYQQSLDQGLQFLIQYYNGEERAKGNILERFSAQQFPDLHSELNLSSLELGDSALYFCASSGGTSLSDSTQYFGPGTRLLVL.